This TCR beta chain was retrieved from a study of neurological immune-mediated disorders. Remarks on this clonotype: Its matching antigen is unknown.

TCRdb used MiXCR to reprocess the 5' RACE reads, holding one entry per CDR3 protein. The table records roughly 44,000 distinct CDR3 sequences, roughly 6.3% of them present only once. Whole-study results and caveats: Private repertoires in all groups were suggested by the absence of shared CDR3 amino acid sequences among expanded clones across subjects. Multiple sclerosis patients had less TCR clonal expansion than even healthy controls, unlike HTLV-1-associated myelopathy.

The CDR3 is 16 amino acids. V was clipped by 0 bases and J by 2 bases; unmatched bases: 6. Germline V lookup: CDR1 SGHRS, CDR2 YFSETQ. The source of this sequence is a woman aged 40 to 55 in good health. The chain recombines TRBV5-1 with TRBJ2-3; 7 nucleotides match TRBD1. Sequences were obtained from CD4+ T cells from blood. The CDR3 reads CASSLVGGGLTDTQYF. CDR3 coding DNA: TGCGCCAGCAGCTTGGTAGGGGGCGGCCTCACAGATACGCAGTATTTT.